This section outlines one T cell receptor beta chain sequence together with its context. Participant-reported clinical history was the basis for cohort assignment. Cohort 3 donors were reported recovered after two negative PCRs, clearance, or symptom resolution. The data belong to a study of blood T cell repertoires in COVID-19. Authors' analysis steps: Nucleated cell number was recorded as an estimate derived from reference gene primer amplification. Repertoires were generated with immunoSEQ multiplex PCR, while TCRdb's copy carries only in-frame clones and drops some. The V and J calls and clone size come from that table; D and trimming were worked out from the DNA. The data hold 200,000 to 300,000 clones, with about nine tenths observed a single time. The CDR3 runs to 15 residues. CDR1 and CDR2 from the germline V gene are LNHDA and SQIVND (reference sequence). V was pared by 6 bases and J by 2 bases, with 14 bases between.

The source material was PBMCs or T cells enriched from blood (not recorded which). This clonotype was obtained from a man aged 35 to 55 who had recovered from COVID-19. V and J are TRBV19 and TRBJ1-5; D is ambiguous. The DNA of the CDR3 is TGTGCCAGTAGGCCCGGAGGGAATCGCAATCAGCCCCAGCATTTT. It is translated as CASRPGGNRNQPQHF.